The 13 T cell receptor beta chains reported below all come from one sample, sequenced in a study of T cells in Graves' hyperthyroidism and ophthalmopathy. Template material for amplifying TCR beta CDR3 regions consisted of RNA transcripts. Initially, a first-round RT-PCR of the TCR CDR3 employed the HTBI primer set. TCRdb used MiXCR to reprocess the multiplex PCR reads, holding one entry per CDR3 protein. The data show about 560,000 distinct CDR3 sequences, with roughly 15% seen just once and 14% held by the top ten. The sequenced sample consisted of blood. Receptors originate from a woman aged 40 to 55 with Graves' hyperthyroidism.

Only a few counts were recorded for this clonotype. This sequence joins TRBV20-1 and TRBJ2-7; 7 positions agree with TRBD1. The CDR3 consists of 15 residues. V lost 0 bases to trimming and J lost 2 bases; unmatched junction nucleotides: 7. The germline gives CDR1 DFQATT, CDR2 SNEGSKA (reference sequence). CDR3 DNA sequence: TGCAGTGCTAGAGATATTGGACAGGCAACCTACGAGCAGTACTTC. It translates to CSARDIGQATYEQYF.

V usage is TRBV5-5 and J usage is TRBJ2-1; D gene unclear. Per germline, CDR1 SGHKS and CDR2 YYEKEE (reference sequence). V lost 1 base and J 7 bases, leaving 15 bases between the germline ends. The CDR3 totals 15 residues. CDR3 nucleotides: TGTGCCAGCAGCTTGCGAGAGGTCGATAGGAATGAGCAGTTCTTC. It codes for CASSLREVDRNEQFF.

The sample holds many counts of this clonotype. V and J are TRBV7-2 and TRBJ1-1, with 9 bases lining up with TRBD1. There are 16 residues in the CDR3. Germline V gives CDR1 SGHTA, CDR2 FQGNSA. V shed 0 bases and J 4 bases; nucleotides not matched to a gene: 6. CDR3 sequence: CASSLALQGAGTEAFF. CDR3 sequence (DNA): TGTGCCAGCAGCTTAGCCCTACAGGGGGCAGGCACTGAAGCTTTCTTT.

This clonotype has ten or more counts. The chain joins TRBV28 to TRBJ2-5; perhaps TRBD1 as D (6 bases). The length of the CDR3 is 14 residues. CDR1 is MDHEN and CDR2 is SYDVKM in the germline V gene. Trimming took 6 bases from V and 4 from J, leaving 15 bases between them. Written as DNA, the CDR3 is TGTGCCAGCAGCCGCGATCAGGGGACAGAGACCCAGTACTTC. This translates into CASSRDQGTETQYF.

This clonotype has a handful of counts. It is unclear where the CDR3 begins or ends on the DNA, so no DNA is shown, and the CDR3 is as TCRdb lists it. J is TRBJ1-1 and V is TRBV28. The CDR3 contains 12 residues when both ends are counted. The germline gives CDR1 MDHEN, CDR2 SYDVKM. CDR3 region: CASSLVGQGSFF.

Remarks on this clonotype: An end of the junction differs from the germline gene, which may be a read error. The chain is built from TRBV6-1 and TRBJ2-7, with D uncertain. The germline V gene has CDR1 MNHNS and CDR2 SASEGT. The CDR3 has 14 residues. As DNA, the CDR3 is TGTGCCAGCAGTAAAAATCCCTCGGTTTACGGGCAGTACTTC. It codes for CASSKNPSVYGQYF.

The chain links TRBV28 to TRBJ2-5; TRBD1 matches at 10 bases. CDR1 MDHEN and CDR2 SYDVKM come from the germline V gene. Unmatched junction bases numbered 5, after V lost 7 bases and J lost 3 bases. The CDR3 is 14 residues long. CDR3 DNA: TGTGCCAGCAAATGGACAGGGGGAAAAGAGACCCAGTACTTC. Its protein product is CASKWTGGKETQYF.

This clonotype occurred many times. The chain recombines TRBV12-3 or TRBV12-4 with TRBJ2-7, with 14 bases identical to TRBD2. The CDR3 covers 17 residues. Trimming took 6 bases from V and 2 from J; bases not matched to a gene: 9. Here the CDR3 reads CASSLGGLAGVPYEQYF. Here the CDR3 DNA reads TGTGCCAGCAGCCTAGGGGGACTAGCGGGAGTGCCCTACGAGCAGTACTTC.

The table lists this clonotype with a few counts. The V and J genes are TRBV6-5 and TRBJ2-5, with 10 nucleotides matching TRBD2. The length of the CDR3 is 16 residues. Germline CDR1 is MNHEY and CDR2 is SVGAGI. V lost 0 bases and J lost 0; bases outside the gene matches: 1. The CDR3 sequence: CASSYSGLANQETQYF. The CDR3 DNA sequence: TGTGCCAGCAGTTACTCGGGACTAGCGAACCAAGAGACCCAGTACTTC.

This clonotype was observed many times. The chain employs TRBV7-3 and TRBJ2-3; D call uncertain. The CDR3 contains 14 residues. CDR1 and CDR2 (germline): SGHTA, FQGTGA. V lost 3 bases and J lost 6, with 13 bases in between. The CDR3 sequence is CASSFGGPLDTQYF. The CDR3 DNA follows: TGTGCCAGCAGCTTCGGCGGCCCCCTGGATACGCAGTATTTT. The variable domain in full, completed from reference TRBV7-3 and TRBJ2-3, reads GAGVSQTPSNKVTEKGKYVELRCDPISGHTALYWYRQSLGQGPEFLIYFQGTGAADDSGLPNDRFFAVRPEGSVSTLKIQRTERGDSAVYLCASSFGGPLDTQYFGPGTRLTVL.

This clonotype has ten or more counts. The DNA of the CDR3 is TGTGCCATCAAACCCGGGTCTTCCTACGAGCAGTACTTC. As protein: CAIKPGSSYEQYF. The chain recombines TRBV10-3 with TRBJ2-7, with D unresolved. Between the trimmed V and J ends, which lost 7 bases and 1 base, there was a span of 11 bases. This CDR3 is 13 amino acids long. Germline loops: CDR1 ENHRY, CDR2 SYGVKD.

This clonotype was seen only a few times. The chain recombines TRBV2 with TRBJ2-4, with TRBD2 matching over 14 bases. This CDR3 region has 14 residues. V was clipped by 7 bases and J by 6 bases; unmatched bases: 2. Germline loops: CDR1 SNHLY, CDR2 FYNNEI. The CDR3 loop is CASTGTSGGNIQYF. CDR3 coding DNA: TGTGCCAGCACCGGGACTAGCGGGGGAAACATTCAGTACTTC.

This clonotype was counted ten times or more. This rearrangement joins TRBV20-1 to TRBJ2-7, with D perhaps TRBD2 (5 bases). Trimming took off 0 bases at V and 2 bases at J, with 14 bases between the two ends. The CDR3 runs to 15 residues. CDR1 DFQATT and CDR2 SNEGSKA come from the germline V gene (reference sequence). The CDR3 sequence is CSARDRDSVTYEQYF. The CDR3 DNA is TGCAGTGCTAGAGATCGGGATAGCGTGACCTACGAGCAGTACTTC.